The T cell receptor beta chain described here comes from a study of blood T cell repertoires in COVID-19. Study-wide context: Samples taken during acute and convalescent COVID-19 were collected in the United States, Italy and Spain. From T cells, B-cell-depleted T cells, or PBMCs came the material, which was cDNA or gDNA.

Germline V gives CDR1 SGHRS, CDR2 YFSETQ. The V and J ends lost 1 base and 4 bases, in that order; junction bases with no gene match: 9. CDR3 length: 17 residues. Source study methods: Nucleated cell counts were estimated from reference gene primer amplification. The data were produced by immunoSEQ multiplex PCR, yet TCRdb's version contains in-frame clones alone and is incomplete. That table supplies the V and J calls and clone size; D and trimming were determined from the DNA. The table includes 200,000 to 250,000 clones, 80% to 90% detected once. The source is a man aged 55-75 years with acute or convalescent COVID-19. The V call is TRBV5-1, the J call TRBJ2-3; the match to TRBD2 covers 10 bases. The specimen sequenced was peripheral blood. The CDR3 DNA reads TGCGCCAGCAGCTTGTTGCTAGCGGGAGTCAGGGCAGATACGCAGTATTTT. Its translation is CASSLLLAGVRADTQYF.